This T cell receptor (beta chain) was documented in a study of OX40 agonist ivuxolimab in advanced cancers. For the study at large: Patients assigned to dose escalation were diagnosed with hepatocellular carcinoma, melanoma, renal cell or head and neck cancer. The study's findings and limits: CD8+ T cells (on average) carried more expanded clones than CD4+ T cells.

The CDR3 extends over 16 amino acids. Germline assignment: CDR1 SGHNT and CDR2 YYREEE (reference sequence). The junction had 9 bases not matched to a gene; V was cut back by 4 bases and J by 5 bases. Profiling relied on immunoSEQ multiplex PCR, and the TCRdb table lists in-frame clones only, not all of them. The table records roughly 70,000 clones, around 88% of them present only once. As for this clone: The antigen remains undetermined.

J is TRBJ2-7 and V is TRBV5-4; 13 positions agree with TRBD2. The receptor was isolated from an adult with an advanced solid tumor such as melanoma, head and neck, liver or kidney cancer. The sample consisted of CD4+ or CD8+ T cells sorted from blood, taken in a trial of the OX40 agonist ivuxolimab. The CDR3 sequence is CASSPTSGRVSDEQYF. As DNA, the CDR3 is TGTGCCAGCAGCCCTACTAGCGGGAGGGTTAGCGACGAGCAGTACTTC.